One sample yielded the 17 T cell receptor beta chains listed below, sequenced in a study of regulatory T cells in long-lasting Graves disease. Noted time point: persistent/refractory GD, antithyroid drugs over 5 years with positive TRAb. PBMC RNA served as the TCR library source. CDR3 regions were amplified by Arm-PCR using iRepertoire HTBI primers to build TCR beta libraries. Via MiXCR, TCRdb re-called the multiplex PCR reads, giving one row per CDR3 protein. This table has approximately 380,000 distinct CDR3 sequences, 20% appearing once. The specimen comprised peripheral blood mononuclear cells (PBMCs), sampled when the disease was refractory, from a patient treated with antithyroid drugs. The receptor set was obtained from a female donor with Graves disease.

This clonotype was found a few times. The chain carries TRBV27 and TRBJ1-2; 11 bases are a match to TRBD1. Germline V gives CDR1 MNHEY, CDR2 SMNVEV (reference sequence). This CDR3 region has 14 residues. Trimming cost V 6 bases and J 7 bases; bases outside gene matches: 7. The CDR3 DNA reads TGTGCCAGCAGCAAGAGGGGACAGGGGGGTGGCTACACCTTC. This encodes CASSKRGQGGGYTF.

In this sample, this clonotype turned up many times. The chain combines TRBV28 with TRBJ1-1, with D unclear. V was pared by 6 bases and J by 5 bases, with 16 bases between. Germline CDR1 MDHEN, CDR2 SYDVKM. CDR3 length: 14 residues. CDR3 sequence: CASRVRFPGTEAFF. The DNA for the CDR3 is TGTGCCAGCAGGGTGAGGTTCCCCGGGACTGAAGCTTTCTTT.

The table lists this clonotype with many counts. The chain combines TRBV9 with TRBJ2-7; 14 bases fit TRBD2. This CDR3 comprises 14 residues. Per the germline V gene, CDR1 is SGDLS and CDR2 is YYNGEE. V was clipped by 7 bases and J by 6 bases; unmatched bases: 6. The CDR3 sequence: CASSVGLAGGEQYF. The CDR3 DNA reads as TGTGCCAGCTCCGTAGGACTAGCGGGAGGCGAGCAGTACTTC.

Many counts were recorded for this clonotype. V is TRBV3-1 and J is TRBJ1-6; D gene uncertain. V dropped 0 bases and J dropped 11 bases, with 5 bases sitting between them. This CDR3 region has 12 residues. Germline lookup yields CDR1 LGHDT and CDR2 YNNKEL (reference sequence). CDR3: CASSQDKAPLHF. Here the CDR3 DNA reads TGTGCCAGCAGCCAAGACAAGGCACCCCTCCACTTT. Based on the CDR3 plus reference TRBV3-1 and TRBJ1-6, the full variable domain is DTAVSQTPKYLVTQMGNDKSIKCEQNLGHDTMYWYKQDSKKFLKIMFSYNNKELIINETVPNRFSPKSPDKAHLNLHINSLELGDSAVYFCASSQDKAPLHFGNGTRLTVT.

This sequence joins TRBV6-1 and TRBJ1-1, with D perhaps matching TRBD1 (5 bases). The CDR3 is 14 residues long. V lost 6 bases to trimming and J lost 6 bases, with 17 bases between them. CDR1 MNHNS and CDR2 SASEGT come from the germline V gene. CDR3 coding DNA: TGTGCCAGCAGAGATATAGGGGCCGTTGCTGAAGCTTTCTTT. It translates to CASRDIGAVAEAFF.

This clonotype has more than one count but fewer than ten. The chain employs TRBV11-2 and TRBJ2-2; D may correspond to TRBD1 or TRBD2 (6 bases each). V was cut by 0 bases and J by 7 bases, with 18 bases left in between. The CDR3 covers 17 residues. Germline V gene lookup returns CDR1 SGHAT and CDR2 FQNNGV. The CDR3 region is CASSLDPPGGAGGELFF. DNA of the CDR3: TGTGCCAGCAGCTTAGATCCCCCCGGGGGCGCCGGCGGGGAGCTGTTTTTT.

The chain combines TRBV7-3 with TRBJ2-2; D is possibly TRBD1 (6 bases). The CDR3 is 12 amino acids. The V and J ends lost 6 bases and 6 bases respectively, with 8 bases between them. CDR1 is SGHTA and CDR2 is FQGTGA in the germline V gene. CDR3 sequence reads: CASSEGAGELFF. The CDR3 DNA is TGTGCCAGCAGTGAGGGGGCCGGGGAGCTGTTTTTT. The complete variable domain, with remaining parts taken from reference TRBV7-3 and TRBJ2-2, reads GAGVSQTPSNKVTEKGKYVELRCDPISGHTALYWYRQSLGQGPEFLIYFQGTGAADDSGLPNDRFFAVRPEGSVSTLKIQRTERGDSAVYLCASSEGAGELFFGEGSRLTVL.

This clonotype was observed many times. The J gene is TRBJ1-4, the V gene TRBV7-2; possible D gene TRBD1, 5 bases. Between the trimmed V and J ends, which lost 5 bases and 4 bases, there was a span of 11 bases. Germline V CDR1 and CDR2: SGHTA, FQGNSA. The CDR3 length is 14 residues. The CDR3 coding sequence is TGTGCCAGCAGCGTGGACAACTTTAATGAAAAACTGTTTTTT. Translation: CASSVDNFNEKLFF.

This clonotype was detected many times. The rearrangement uses TRBV28 and TRBJ2-7, with TRBD1 identical over 9 bases. CDR1 is MDHEN, CDR2 SYDVKM, per germline. The CDR3 totals 15 residues. The junction had 6 bases not matched to a gene; V was cut back by 2 bases and J by 4 bases. CDR3 coding DNA: TGTGCCAGCAGTTTAGCAGGACAGGGGAGTTACGAGCAGTACTTC. This translates into CASSLAGQGSYEQYF. Full variable domain (rest looked up from reference TRBV28 and TRBJ2-7): DVKVTQSSRYLVKRTGEKVFLECVQDMDHENMFWYRQDPGLGLRLIYFSYDVKMKEKGDIPEGYSVSREKKERFSLILESASTNQTSMYLCASSLAGQGSYEQYFGPGTRLTVT.

In its sample, this clonotype was seen many times. The chain links TRBV28 to TRBJ1-1; D uncertain. Germline V lookup: CDR1 MDHEN, CDR2 SYDVKM. The CDR3 covers 15 residues. Trimming shortened V by 2 bases and J by 1 base, and 11 bases separated the two germline ends. CDR3 residues: CASSLRIGSNTEAFF. The DNA for the CDR3 is TGTGCCAGCAGTTTAAGAATTGGGTCGAACACTGAAGCTTTCTTT.

The V gene is TRBV5-1, the J gene TRBJ1-1, with D tentatively TRBD1 (5 bases). The CDR3 is 13 amino acids. In germline, CDR1 is SGHRS, CDR2 YFSETQ. Trimming took off 6 bases at V and 1 base at J, with 10 bases between the two ends. The DNA for the CDR3 is TGCGCCAGCAACGAGGGGACGAACACTGAAGCTTTCTTT. It translates to CASNEGTNTEAFF.

A few counts support this clonotype. Being one base from a much bigger clone, this may be a read error. The chain combines TRBV6-2 or TRBV6-3 with TRBJ2-5; TRBD2 matches at 8 bases. The germline V gene has CDR1 MNHEY and CDR2 SVGEGT. The CDR3 runs 15 residues. DNA for the CDR3: TGTGCCAGCAGTGATAGCGGGATTCCTCAAGGGACCCAGTACTTC. Amino acid sequence: CASSDSGIPQGTQYF.

Notes on this clonotype: One base away lies a much larger clone, so this may be a sequencing read error. V usage is TRBV28 and J usage is TRBJ1-4; no reliable D call. Germline V CDR1 and CDR2: MDHEN, SYDVKM. This CDR3 spans 12 amino acids. The V end lost 6 bases, the J end lost 8 bases, and 10 bases lay between the germline ends. CDR3 DNA: TGTGCCAGCAGCGTGTCCGACGAAAAACTGTTTTTT. This sequence encodes CASSVSDEKLFF.

This clonotype has a handful of counts. The V and J genes are TRBV11-3 and TRBJ2-2; 10 nucleotides align to TRBD1. The CDR3 has 16 residues. Trimming removed 5 bases from V and 3 bases from J; junction bases left unmatched: 6. Germline CDR1 is SGHNT and CDR2 is YENEEA. Here the CDR3 DNA reads TGTGCCAGCAGCCCGAGGGACAGGGGAGACACCGGGGAGCTGTTTTTT. Encoded protein: CASSPRDRGDTGELFF. Full variable domain (rest looked up from reference TRBV11-3 and TRBJ2-2): EAGVVQSPRYKIIEKKQPVAFWCNPISGHNTLYWYLQNLGQGPELLIRYENEEAVDDSQLPKDRFSAERLKGVDSTLKIQPAELGDSAVYLCASSPRDRGDTGELFFGEGSRLTVL.

The CDR3: CASSLVPGLAGNLPKNIQYF. CDR3 nucleotides: TGTGCCAGCAGCCTCGTACCGGGACTAGCGGGTAATCTTCCCAAAAACATTCAGTACTTC. The chain combines TRBV11-2 with TRBJ2-4, with 12 bases that match TRBD2. Germline V gene data show CDR1 as SGHAT and CDR2 as FQNNGV. Germline trimming cut 5 bases from V and 2 bases from J; bases unmatched to any gene: 16. The length of the CDR3 is 20 residues.

This chain joins TRBV30 and TRBJ1-2; D perhaps matches TRBD1 (5 bases). V lost 1 base and J lost 6, with 12 bases in between. The CDR3 runs 13 residues. Germline-derived CDR1 and CDR2 are GTSNPN and SVGIG (reference sequence). CDR3 sequence (DNA): TGTGCCTGGAGTGACAGGAGCTGGAATGGCTACACCTTC. Protein sequence: CAWSDRSWNGYTF.

This clonotype occurred many times. V gene TRBV7-2 combines with J gene TRBJ2-7, with 12 bases lining up with TRBD2. The CDR3 is 17 residues long. Germline V gives CDR1 SGHTA, CDR2 FQGNSA. V was clipped by 1 base and J by 6 bases; unmatched bases: 10. CDR3 region: CASSLVGLAGGAGEQYF. CDR3 DNA: TGTGCCAGCAGCTTAGTGGGGCTAGCGGGAGGGGCGGGCGAGCAGTACTTC.